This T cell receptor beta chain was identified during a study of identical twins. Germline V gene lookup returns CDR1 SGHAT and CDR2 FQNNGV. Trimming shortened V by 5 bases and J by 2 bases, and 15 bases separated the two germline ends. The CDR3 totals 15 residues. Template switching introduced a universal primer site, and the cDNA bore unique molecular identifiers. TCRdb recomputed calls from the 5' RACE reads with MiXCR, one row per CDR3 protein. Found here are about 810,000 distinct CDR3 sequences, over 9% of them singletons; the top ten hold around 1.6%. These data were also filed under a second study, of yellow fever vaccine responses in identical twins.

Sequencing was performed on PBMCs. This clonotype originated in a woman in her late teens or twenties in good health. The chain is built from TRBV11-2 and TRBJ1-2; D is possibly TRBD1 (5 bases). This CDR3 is CASSPAGQTNYGYTF. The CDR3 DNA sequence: TGTGCCAGCAGCCCAGCAGGGCAGACAAACTATGGCTACACCTTC. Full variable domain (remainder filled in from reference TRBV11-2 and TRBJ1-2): EAGVAQSPRYKIIEKRQSVAFWCNPISGHATLYWYQQILGQGPKLLIQFQNNGVVDDSQLPKDRFSAERLKGVDSTLKIQPAKLEDSAVYLCASSPAGQTNYGYTFGSGTRLTVV.